A selection of T cell receptor beta chains follows, all from one sample in a study of blood T cell repertoires in COVID-19. TCRdb's table, derived via immunoSEQ multiplex PCR, lists solely in-frame clones and lacks some. This sample yields over 30,000 clones, of which roughly 77% are seen a single time; around 40% belongs to the top ten. Sequencing was performed on peripheral blood. The receptors come from a man older than 75 with active or convalescent COVID-19. Both conserved end residues are part of each CDR3. The order of the fields is V gene, D gene, clone size, J gene, CDR3 DNA, CDR3 protein. A D gene is named only where the DNA matches it firmly. Clone size is given for some rows only: seen once, a few or many times, or a class if the clone is expanded.

v_call: TRBV6-5
d_call: NA
clone_size: NA
j_call: TRBJ1-5
cdr3_nt: TGTGCCAGCACCCGCCAGGGACAAAGCAATCAGCCCCAGCATTTT
cdr3_aa: CASTRQGQSNQPQHF

v_call: TRBV15
d_call: TRBD1
clone_size: NA
j_call: TRBJ2-4
cdr3_nt: TGTGCCACCAGCAGCACCCGGGACAGTGGGATAGCCAAAAACATTCAGTACTTC
cdr3_aa: CATSSTRDSGIAKNIQYF

v_call: TRBV19
d_call: TRBD1
clone_size: NA
j_call: TRBJ2-7
cdr3_nt: TGTGCCAGTAGTCCCGACAGGGGGCTCGAGCAGTACTTC
cdr3_aa: CASSPDRGLEQYF

v_call: TRBV9
d_call: TRBD1
clone_size: NA
j_call: TRBJ1-5
cdr3_nt: TGTGCCAGCAGCGTAGGGACAGGGGGGAGGCCCCAGCATTTT
cdr3_aa: CASSVGTGGRPQHF

v_call: TRBV4-3
d_call: NA
clone_size: NA
j_call: TRBJ2-2
cdr3_nt: TGCGCCAGCAGCGACCCCGGACAAAACACCGGGGAGCTGTTTTTT
cdr3_aa: CASSDPGQNTGELFF

v_call: TRBV28
d_call: TRBD2
clone_size: once
j_call: TRBJ2-7
cdr3_nt: TGTGCCAGCAGCGGAACGACTAGCGGGAAAGCCCACGAGCAGTACTTC
cdr3_aa: CASSGTTSGKAHEQYF

v_call: TRBV28
d_call: NA
clone_size: NA
j_call: TRBJ2-1
cdr3_nt: TGTGCCAGCAGCCCTAGCTCCTACAATGAGCAGTTCTTC
cdr3_aa: CASSPSSYNEQFF

v_call: TRBV30
d_call: NA
clone_size: NA
j_call: TRBJ2-3
cdr3_nt: TGTGCCTCGACACGGTATCGCACAGATACGCAGTATTTT
cdr3_aa: CASTRYRTDTQYF

v_call: TRBV6-1
d_call: TRBD1
clone_size: few
j_call: TRBJ1-1
cdr3_nt: TGTGCCAGCAGTGAAAATCAGGGGGCGCAAAGGGGTGAAGCTTTCTTT
cdr3_aa: CASSENQGAQRGEAFF

v_call: TRBV7-9
d_call: TRBD1
clone_size: many
j_call: TRBJ1-3
cdr3_nt: TGTGCCAGCAGCTTAGAGGGGGCGCCCCCTGGAAACACCATATATTTT
cdr3_aa: CASSLEGAPPGNTIYF

v_call: TRBV6-6
d_call: TRBD2
clone_size: NA
j_call: TRBJ2-3
cdr3_nt: TGTGCCAGCAGTTACGGGGCGGGAGGGCAAGATACGCAGTATTTT
cdr3_aa: CASSYGAGGQDTQYF

v_call: TRBV10-2
d_call: NA
clone_size: NA
j_call: TRBJ1-2
cdr3_nt: TGCGCCAGCAGTGAGCGGGATGGCTACACCTTC
cdr3_aa: CASSERDGYTF

v_call: TRBV6-5
d_call: NA
clone_size: NA
j_call: TRBJ1-6
cdr3_nt: TGTGCCAGCACCCCAGGTGGTTTGAATTCACCCCTCCACTTT
cdr3_aa: CASTPGGLNSPLHF

v_call: TRBV28
d_call: TRBD1
clone_size: NA
j_call: TRBJ1-2
cdr3_nt: TGTGCCAGCAGTTCCCCCGGGACAGACTATGGCTACACCTTC
cdr3_aa: CASSSPGTDYGYTF

v_call: TRBV14
d_call: NA
clone_size: once
j_call: TRBJ1-3
cdr3_nt: TGTGCCAGCAGCCAACCCCGTGGAGTATCTGGCGGAAACACCATATATTTT
cdr3_aa: CASSQPRGVSGGNTIYF

v_call: TRBV5-5
d_call: TRBD1
clone_size: NA
j_call: TRBJ2-3
cdr3_nt: TGTGCCAGCAGCCCCAGGACAGGGGTCCTCTTAGATACGCAGTATTTT
cdr3_aa: CASSPRTGVLLDTQYF

v_call: TRBV5-6
d_call: NA
clone_size: once
j_call: TRBJ1-3
cdr3_nt: TGTGCCAGCAGACCCGCGGGGGCGCGAAACACCATATATTTT
cdr3_aa: CASRPAGARNTIYF

v_call: TRBV24-1
d_call: NA
clone_size: NA
j_call: TRBJ2-5
cdr3_nt: TGTGCCACCAGTGCGCGGGGAGGTTCCCAAGAGACCCAGTACTTC
cdr3_aa: CATSARGGSQETQYF

v_call: TRBV27
d_call: NA
clone_size: medium-sized
j_call: TRBJ2-7
cdr3_nt: TGTGCCAGCAGTCCAACAGCTGCGGGCGAGCAGTACTTC
cdr3_aa: CASSPTAAGEQYF

v_call: TRBV6-1
d_call: TRBD1
clone_size: NA
j_call: TRBJ2-5
cdr3_nt: TGTGCCAGCAGTGAAACGACAGGGACAGGGAGGCCCCAGTACTTC
cdr3_aa: CASSETTGTGRPQYF

v_call: TRBV6-5
d_call: NA
clone_size: NA
j_call: TRBJ1-2
cdr3_nt: TGTGCCAGCAAAGACACGGGAGCAAGCTATGGCTACACCTTC
cdr3_aa: CASKDTGASYGYTF

v_call: TRBV10-3
d_call: TRBD1
clone_size: NA
j_call: TRBJ2-4
cdr3_nt: TGTGCCAGGGGACAGGGAGCCAAAAACATTCAGTACTTC
cdr3_aa: CARGQGAKNIQYF

v_call: TRBV5-6
d_call: NA
clone_size: NA
j_call: TRBJ2-5
cdr3_nt: TGTGCCAGCAGCTTGGGAGGGCCCGGGGCCCAGTACTTC
cdr3_aa: CASSLGGPGAQYF

v_call: TRBV15
d_call: NA
clone_size: NA
j_call: TRBJ2-1
cdr3_nt: TGTGCCACCAGCGCAGAAGCGGCAGGGGCTGGCGATGAGCAGTTCTTC
cdr3_aa: CATSAEAAGAGDEQFF

v_call: TRBV7-9
d_call: NA
clone_size: NA
j_call: TRBJ1-5
cdr3_nt: TGTGCCAGCAGCTTATCACGGTCGGGAAGCAATCAGCCCCAGCATTTT
cdr3_aa: CASSLSRSGSNQPQHF

v_call: TRBV6-5
d_call: TRBD1
clone_size: NA
j_call: TRBJ2-7
cdr3_nt: TGTGCCAGCAATAGGACAGGGGTAAACGAGCAGTACTTC
cdr3_aa: CASNRTGVNEQYF

v_call: TRBV24-1
d_call: NA
clone_size: NA
j_call: TRBJ2-4
cdr3_nt: TGTGCCACCAGTGCTGACCGCTTCGGGATTCAGTACTTC
cdr3_aa: CATSADRFGIQYF

v_call: TRBV27
d_call: TRBD2
clone_size: NA
j_call: TRBJ2-3
cdr3_nt: TGTGCCAGCAGACCTCTAGCGGGAGACTTCGGTAGCACAGATACGCAGTATTTT
cdr3_aa: CASRPLAGDFGSTDTQYF

v_call: TRBV27
d_call: TRBD2
clone_size: NA
j_call: TRBJ2-1
cdr3_nt: TGTGCCAGCAGTTTCGGACTAGCGGCCTACAATGAGCAGTTCTTC
cdr3_aa: CASSFGLAAYNEQFF

v_call: TRBV19
d_call: TRBD1
clone_size: NA
j_call: TRBJ2-2
cdr3_nt: TGTGCCAGTACCAATACAGGGGACACCGGGGAGCTGTTTTTT
cdr3_aa: CASTNTGDTGELFF

v_call: TRBV3-1/TRBV3-2
d_call: TRBD1
clone_size: NA
j_call: TRBJ2-6
cdr3_nt: TGTGCCAGCAGCCACCTCACGGGACAGGGCCGCTCTGGGGCCAACGTCCTGACTTTC
cdr3_aa: CASSHLTGQGRSGANVLTF

v_call: TRBV7-6
d_call: NA
clone_size: NA
j_call: TRBJ2-2
cdr3_nt: TGTGCCAGCACCATCCACACCGACAGGGAGGTCAACACCGGGGAGCTGTTTTTT
cdr3_aa: CASTIHTDREVNTGELFF

v_call: TRBV19
d_call: TRBD2
clone_size: NA
j_call: TRBJ2-1
cdr3_nt: TGTGCCAGTAGTCCCTTCGCGGGGGGGTACAATGAGCAGTTCTTC
cdr3_aa: CASSPFAGGYNEQFF

v_call: TRBV19
d_call: NA
clone_size: NA
j_call: TRBJ1-5
cdr3_nt: TGTGCCAGTACCCCAGCTGCCGGGTCTAGTCAGCCCCAGCATTTT
cdr3_aa: CASTPAAGSSQPQHF

v_call: TRBV30
d_call: NA
clone_size: NA
j_call: TRBJ2-5
cdr3_nt: TGTGCCTGGATGCCGGGGGAACGAGAAGAGACCCAGTACTTC
cdr3_aa: CAWMPGEREETQYF

v_call: TRBV2
d_call: NA
clone_size: few
j_call: TRBJ1-6
cdr3_nt: TGTGCCAGCAGTGAGAGGGGGAAAAATTCACCCCTCCACTTT
cdr3_aa: CASSERGKNSPLHF

v_call: TRBV4-3
d_call: NA
clone_size: NA
j_call: TRBJ1-5
cdr3_nt: TGCGCCAGCAGCTGGGGCAGGGGAGGCAATCAGCCCCAGCATTTT
cdr3_aa: CASSWGRGGNQPQHF

v_call: TRBV6-6
d_call: NA
clone_size: few
j_call: TRBJ2-7
cdr3_nt: TGTGCCAGCAGTTTAGTACGGGGATCCTACGAGCAGTACTTC
cdr3_aa: CASSLVRGSYEQYF

v_call: TRBV4-3
d_call: NA
clone_size: once
j_call: TRBJ1-5
cdr3_nt: TGCGCCAGCAGCCAAGATCATCAGGCTAACCAGCCCCAGCATTTT
cdr3_aa: CASSQDHQANQPQHF

v_call: TRBV4-3
d_call: NA
clone_size: NA
j_call: TRBJ1-6
cdr3_nt: TGCGCCAGCAGCCAAGAGCGACAGAGCCCGATAAATAATTCACCCCTCCACTTT
cdr3_aa: CASSQERQSPINNSPLHF

v_call: TRBV2
d_call: NA
clone_size: NA
j_call: TRBJ2-3
cdr3_nt: TGTGCCAGCAGGCCCGGTTTTTCAAGTAGCACAGATACGCAGTATTTT
cdr3_aa: CASRPGFSSSTDTQYF

v_call: TRBV18
d_call: NA
clone_size: NA
j_call: TRBJ2-1
cdr3_nt: TGTGCCAGCTCACCCCCTAGCAGTTACAATGAGCAGTTCTTC
cdr3_aa: CASSPPSSYNEQFF

v_call: TRBV27
d_call: TRBD1
clone_size: NA
j_call: TRBJ1-1
cdr3_nt: TGTGCCAGCAGTCCAACCGGGACAGCTATGAACACTGAAGCTTTCTTT
cdr3_aa: CASSPTGTAMNTEAFF

v_call: TRBV5-6
d_call: NA
clone_size: NA
j_call: TRBJ2-1
cdr3_nt: TGTGCCAGCATCGCGGGACCCAACAATGAGCAGTTCTTC
cdr3_aa: CASIAGPNNEQFF

v_call: TRBV29-1
d_call: TRBD2
clone_size: NA
j_call: TRBJ2-7
cdr3_nt: TGCAGCGTTGTAGCGGGGGCAACCTACGAGCAGTACTTC
cdr3_aa: CSVVAGATYEQYF

v_call: TRBV9
d_call: NA
clone_size: NA
j_call: TRBJ1-3
cdr3_nt: TGTGCCAGCAGCGAACCGATTACAGGACGCTCTGGAAACACCATATATTTT
cdr3_aa: CASSEPITGRSGNTIYF